Listed here are 9 T cell receptor beta chains from one sample, sequenced in a study of T cell responses to AZD1222 COVID-19 vaccine. Data came from immunoSEQ multiplex PCR; TCRdb stores just in-frame clones and leaves some out. Among about 110,000 clones listed, 87% were seen once. Sample: peripheral blood, taken on day 0 of AZD1222 vaccination. These receptor sequences come from an adult in good health.

V is TRBV19 and J is TRBJ2-1, with D possibly being TRBD1 (5 bases). The CDR3 has 15 amino acids. Trimming took off 1 base at V and 3 bases at J, with 10 bases between the two ends. Germline loops: CDR1 LNHDA, CDR2 SQIVND (reference sequence). Here the CDR3 reads CASSIGTRDYNEQFF. DNA of the CDR3: TGTGCCAGTAGTATAGGGACAAGGGACTACAATGAGCAGTTCTTC.

This chain links TRBV6-2 or TRBV6-3 with TRBJ2-4; 14 nucleotides match TRBD2. The CDR3 is 19 amino acids. Germline V gene sequence: CDR1 MNHEY, CDR2 SVGEGT. V was clipped by 4 bases and J by 7 bases; unmatched bases: 15. CDR3: CASSWTTSGRAEAQNIQYF. The CDR3 nucleotides read TGTGCCAGCAGTTGGACGACTAGCGGGAGGGCCGAGGCCCAGAACATTCAGTACTTC.

V is TRBV6-2 or TRBV6-3 and J is TRBJ1-1; D possibly corresponds to TRBD1 (5 bases). Trimming removed 2 bases from V and 0 bases from J, with 13 bases in between. From germline, CDR1 is MNHEY and CDR2 SVGEGT. The CDR3 extends over 16 amino acids. This CDR3 is CASSYPGGGMNTEAFF. CDR3 bases: TGTGCCAGCAGTTACCCCGGGGGGGGAATGAACACTGAAGCTTTCTTT.

V gene TRBV27 combines with J gene TRBJ1-2; 8 nucleotides line up with TRBD1. V shed 6 bases, J shed 2 bases, and the junction held 8 bases outside the gene matches. From germline, CDR1 is MNHEY and CDR2 SMNVEV (reference sequence). This CDR3 comprises 15 residues. This CDR3 reads CASSYGTGANYGYTF. CDR3 nucleotide sequence: TGTGCCAGCAGCTATGGGACAGGAGCAAACTATGGCTACACCTTC.

The chain joins TRBV2 to TRBJ1-5; D perhaps matches TRBD1 (6 bases). This CDR3 contains 16 residues. The V end was cut by 2 bases, the J end by 7 bases, with 18 bases between. CDR1 and CDR2 from the germline V gene are SNHLY and FYNNEI. CDR3 sequence reads: CASSEMGARGSQPQHF. DNA for the CDR3: TGTGCCAGCAGTGAAATGGGGGCGAGGGGGAGCCAGCCCCAGCATTTT.

This chain joins TRBV11-2 and TRBJ1-2, with TRBD1 identical over 8 bases. This CDR3 spans 14 amino acids. The germline CDR1 and CDR2 sequences are SGHAT and FQNNGV. Trimming took 1 base from V and 2 from J; bases not matched to a gene: 0. The CDR3 nucleotides read TGTGCCAGCAGCTTAGGGACAGGGAACTATGGCTACACCTTC. Encoded protein: CASSLGTGNYGYTF.

J is TRBJ2-3 and V is TRBV29-1; 8 positions agree with TRBD1. In germline, CDR1 is SQVTM, CDR2 ANQGSEA. V lost 7 bases, J lost 5 bases, and 11 bases stayed unmatched. The CDR3 has 14 amino acids. The CDR3 sequence: CSAVGQGAKDTQYF. The DNA for the CDR3 is TGCAGCGCTGTAGGGCAGGGGGCGAAAGATACGCAGTATTTT.

The V call is TRBV11-2, the J call TRBJ2-3; D is tentatively TRBD1 or TRBD2 (6 bases each). V was pared by 0 bases and J by 2 bases, with 15 bases between. The CDR3 consists of 17 residues. The V gene's germline CDR1 is SGHAT and CDR2 FQNNGV. CDR3 loop: CASSLDPPTGATDTQYF. The CDR3 region has the DNA TGTGCCAGCAGCTTAGATCCCCCTACGGGGGCCACAGATACGCAGTATTTT.

The chain recombines TRBV10-2 with TRBJ2-7; no definite D call. Germline values: CDR1 WSHSY, CDR2 SAAADI. V lost 4 bases and J 6 bases, leaving 10 bases between the germline ends. The length of the CDR3 is 12 residues. Here the CDR3 reads CASSAALGEQYF. CDR3 sequence (DNA): TGCGCCAGCAGTGCTGCGTTGGGCGAGCAGTACTTC.